Listed below are T cell receptor beta chains from one sample, sequenced in a study of blood T cells in healthy people across ages. One entry per CDR3 protein results from TCRdb running MiXCR on the 5' RACE reads. Of about 1.4 million distinct CDR3 sequences detected, approximately 60% appear once; the ten largest clones hold about 6.7%. Sample: blood. All receptors derive from a man between 18 and 35 years old in good health. CDR3s include the opening cysteine and the closing phenylalanine or tryptophan. The order of the fields is D gene, V gene, J gene, clone size, CDR3 protein, CDR3 DNA. A D gene is named only where the DNA matches it firmly. Clone size, where shown, is once, few, many, or a class for clones that have expanded.

D: TRBD1; V: TRBV3-1; J: TRBJ2-1; size: NA; CDR3: CASSQGQGKNNEQFF; DNA: TGTGCCAGCAGCCAAGGACAGGGGAAAAACAATGAGCAGTTCTTC
D: NA; V: TRBV2; J: TRBJ1-2; size: NA; CDR3: CASSPGPTRPNYGYTF; DNA: TGTGCCAGCAGCCCGGGACCCACTAGACCCAACTATGGCTACACCTTC
D: TRBD2; V: TRBV19; J: TRBJ2-7; size: NA; CDR3: CASSAQREPPYEQYF; DNA: TGTGCCAGTAGTGCACAGCGGGAGCCACCCTACGAGCAGTACTTC
D: TRBD2; V: TRBV10-3; J: TRBJ2-3; size: once; CDR3: CAISPRLAGDADTQYF; DNA: TGTGCCATCAGCCCAAGACTAGCGGGAGACGCAGATACGCAGTATTTT
D: NA; V: TRBV20-1; J: TRBJ2-7; size: NA; CDR3: CSARAPLGRGDEQYF; DNA: TGCAGTGCTAGAGCCCCCTTAGGGCGGGGAGACGAGCAGTACTTC
D: TRBD1; V: TRBV25-1; J: TRBJ1-1; size: NA; CDR3: CASSDTGGVAEAFF; DNA: TGTGCCAGCAGCGACACAGGGGGAGTGGCTGAAGCTTTCTTT
D: NA; V: TRBV28; J: TRBJ1-6; size: NA; CDR3: CASTSGFRSPLHF; DNA: TGTGCCAGCACCTCCGGGTTTCGTTCACCCCTCCACTTT
D: NA; V: TRBV7-9; J: TRBJ2-2; size: NA; CDR3: CATPPPTGELFF; DNA: TGTGCCACCCCACCTCCCACCGGGGAGCTGTTTTTT
D: TRBD2; V: TRBV20-1; J: TRBJ2-1; size: NA; CDR3: CSVRDWTSGIHNEQFF; DNA: TGCAGTGTTAGAGACTGGACTAGCGGTATCCACAATGAGCAGTTCTTC
D: TRBD2; V: TRBV20-1; J: TRBJ2-7; size: few; CDR3: CSARVAGVPTYEQYF; DNA: TGCAGTGCTAGAGTAGCGGGGGTACCGACCTACGAGCAGTACTTC
D: NA; V: TRBV20-1; J: TRBJ2-1; size: NA; CDR3: CSASHDSSYNEQFF; DNA: TGCAGTGCTTCCCACGACTCGTCATACAATGAGCAGTTCTTC
D: NA; V: TRBV9; J: TRBJ1-1; size: once; CDR3: CASSVSWGADTEAFF; DNA: TGTGCCAGCAGCGTAAGTTGGGGGGCGGACACTGAAGCTTTCTTT
D: TRBD1; V: TRBV28; J: TRBJ1-2; size: NA; CDR3: CASRPNLDRDNGYTF; DNA: TGTGCCAGCAGACCCAATCTGGACAGGGATAATGGCTACACCTTC
D: NA; V: TRBV10-3; J: TRBJ2-7; size: NA; CDR3: CAIRNPLHLTYEQYF; DNA: TGTGCCATCAGGAACCCACTACATCTGACCTACGAGCAGTACTTC
D: NA; V: TRBV11-3; J: TRBJ2-3; size: few; CDR3: CVSSSHGGSSTDTQYF; DNA: TGTGTCAGCAGCTCCCATGGGGGGTCTAGCACAGATACGCAGTATTTT
D: TRBD2; V: TRBV4-1; J: TRBJ2-7; size: few; CDR3: CASSYTTSANSEQYF; DNA: TGCGCCAGCAGCTACACGACTAGCGCGAACTCCGAGCAGTACTTC
D: NA; V: TRBV6-6; J: TRBJ2-1; size: NA; CDR3: CASSYSPDSAYNEQFF; DNA: TGTGCCAGCAGTTACTCCCCGGATAGTGCCTACAATGAGCAGTTCTTC
D: NA; V: TRBV12-3/TRBV12-4; J: TRBJ1-5; size: NA; CDR3: CASSPGGDRPGQPQHF; DNA: TGTGCCAGCAGCCCCGGTGGGGATAGACCAGGTCAGCCCCAGCATTTT
D: NA; V: TRBV7-2; J: TRBJ1-1; size: NA; CDR3: CASSPRIWGNEQYTEAFF; DNA: TGTGCCAGCAGCCCCCGGATTTGGGGAAATGAGCAGTACACTGAAGCTTTCTTT
D: NA; V: TRBV4-3; J: TRBJ2-1; size: NA; CDR3: CASSSRADYNEQFF; DNA: TGCGCCAGCAGCTCACGGGCAGACTACAATGAGCAGTTCTTC
D: TRBD2; V: TRBV5-8; J: TRBJ2-1; size: NA; CDR3: CASSPVGSGGSYNEQFF; DNA: TGTGCCAGCAGCCCGGTCGGTAGCGGGGGGTCCTACAATGAGCAGTTCTTC
D: NA; V: TRBV6-2/TRBV6-3; J: TRBJ2-2; size: NA; CDR3: CASSRPTGELFF; DNA: TGTGCCAGCAGCCGTCCAACCGGGGAGCTGTTTTTT
D: NA; V: TRBV20-1; J: TRBJ2-1; size: once; CDR3: CSARILVRTSNEQFF; DNA: TGCAGTGCTAGAATTCTGGTACGCACGTCCAATGAGCAGTTCTTC
D: NA; V: TRBV7-2; J: TRBJ2-5; size: NA; CDR3: CASSSLYGETQYF; DNA: TGTGCCAGCAGCTCCCTTTATGGGGAGACCCAGTACTTC
D: NA; V: TRBV30; J: TRBJ1-1; size: NA; CDR3: CAWTTGPLNTEAFF; DNA: TGTGCCTGGACAACAGGCCCCCTGAACACTGAAGCTTTCTTT
D: NA; V: TRBV15; J: TRBJ2-7; size: NA; CDR3: CATSDSSYEQYF; DNA: TGTGCCACCAGCGACAGCTCCTACGAGCAGTACTTC
D: TRBD1; V: TRBV4-1; J: TRBJ1-5; size: few; CDR3: CASSHQASTGGKFQPQHF; DNA: TGCGCCAGCAGCCACCAAGCTTCAACAGGGGGAAAATTCCAGCCCCAGCATTTT
D: TRBD1; V: TRBV2; J: TRBJ2-2; size: NA; CDR3: CASSDTSDRGNTGELFF; DNA: TGTGCCAGCAGTGATACGTCGGACAGGGGGAACACCGGGGAGCTGTTTTTT
D: NA; V: TRBV3-1; J: TRBJ1-6; size: NA; CDR3: CASSLNPEQVILSPLHF; DNA: TGTGCCAGCAGCCTAAATCCGGAACAGGTAATACTGTCACCCCTCCACTTT
D: NA; V: TRBV16; J: TRBJ2-3; size: NA; CDR3: CASSQYPRWSTDSTDTQYF; DNA: TGTGCCAGCAGCCAATATCCGCGGTGGTCAACAGATAGCACAGATACGCAGTATTTT
D: TRBD2; V: TRBV3-1; J: TRBJ2-3; size: few; CDR3: CASSPSAVAGVDTQYF; DNA: TGTGCCAGCAGCCCATCCGCGGTAGCGGGAGTCGATACGCAGTATTTT
D: NA; V: TRBV4-1; J: TRBJ1-5; size: NA; CDR3: CASSIPGRNQPQHF; DNA: TGCGCCAGCAGCATACCGGGCCGCAATCAGCCCCAGCATTTT
D: TRBD2; V: TRBV3-1; J: TRBJ2-1; size: NA; CDR3: CASSHRLAGALGQFF; DNA: TGTGCCAGCAGCCATCGACTAGCGGGGGCCCTCGGGCAGTTCTTC
D: NA; V: TRBV7-2; J: TRBJ2-7; size: NA; CDR3: CASTGRQTTIQNEQYF; DNA: TGTGCCAGCACTGGTAGACAGACCACGATTCAGAACGAGCAGTACTTC
D: NA; V: TRBV14; J: TRBJ1-2; size: NA; CDR3: CASSLGNRRGYTF; DNA: TGTGCCAGCAGCCTTGGCAATCGACGGGGCTACACCTTC
D: TRBD2; V: TRBV6-2/TRBV6-3; J: TRBJ2-1; size: once; CDR3: CASSYPPGTSVYNEQFF; DNA: TGTGCCAGCAGTTACCCCCCCGGGACTAGCGTCTACAATGAGCAGTTCTTC
D: NA; V: TRBV4-3; J: TRBJ2-2; size: NA; CDR3: CASSQASTSTGELFF; DNA: TGCGCCAGCAGCCAAGCGTCTACCTCCACCGGGGAGCTGTTTTTT
D: TRBD2; V: TRBV7-9; J: TRBJ2-3; size: NA; CDR3: CASSFRREAHFTDTQYF; DNA: TGTGCCAGCAGCTTCCGACGGGAGGCCCACTTCACAGATACGCAGTATTTT
D: NA; V: TRBV29-1; J: TRBJ2-7; size: NA; CDR3: CSARGPGGSSYEQYF; DNA: TGCAGCGCGAGGGGGCCCGGAGGGTCCTCCTACGAGCAGTACTTC
D: TRBD2; V: TRBV12-3/TRBV12-4; J: TRBJ2-6; size: NA; CDR3: CASSLGLAGAGANVLTF; DNA: TGTGCCAGCAGTTTAGGGCTAGCGGGAGCTGGGGCCAACGTCCTGACTTTC
D: TRBD1; V: TRBV6-5; J: TRBJ2-1; size: NA; CDR3: CASSYGQGAVNEQFF; DNA: TGTGCCAGCAGTTACGGGCAGGGGGCTGTAAATGAGCAGTTCTTC
D: NA; V: TRBV25-1; J: TRBJ1-4; size: many; CDR3: CASSESVGRTGPEKLFF; DNA: TGTGCCAGCAGTGAATCCGTCGGGAGGACCGGCCCAGAAAAACTGTTTTTT
D: NA; V: TRBV12-3/TRBV12-4; J: TRBJ1-3; size: few; CDR3: CASRTDSGNTIYF; DNA: TGTGCCAGCAGGACGGACTCTGGAAACACCATATATTTT
D: NA; V: TRBV29-1; J: TRBJ1-1; size: few; CDR3: CSVGGGEGTEAFF; DNA: TGCAGCGTTGGGGGGGGCGAGGGCACTGAAGCTTTCTTT
D: TRBD1; V: TRBV7-9; J: TRBJ2-7; size: NA; CDR3: CASSRPGTALLGSYF; DNA: TGTGCCAGCAGCCGTCCTGGGACAGCTCTACTGGGATCGTACTTC
D: NA; V: TRBV9; J: TRBJ2-2; size: NA; CDR3: CASSAVGPGDTGELFF; DNA: TGTGCCAGCAGCGCGGTGGGTCCGGGGGACACCGGGGAGCTGTTTTTT
D: TRBD1; V: TRBV7-2; J: TRBJ1-1; size: NA; CDR3: CASSSAGTGATEAFF; DNA: TGTGCCAGCAGCTCCGCCGGGACAGGGGCTACTGAAGCTTTCTTT
D: NA; V: TRBV10-3; J: TRBJ1-1; size: NA; CDR3: CAISEPSTEAFF; DNA: TGTGCCATCAGTGAGCCGTCCACTGAAGCTTTCTTT
D: NA; V: TRBV7-7; J: TRBJ2-6; size: few; CDR3: CASSLAHRQAGSTLAANVLTF; DNA: TGTGCTAGCAGCTTAGCCCACAGGCAGGCCGGGAGTACTCTGGCGGCCAACGTCCTGACTTTC
D: TRBD1; V: TRBV4-1; J: TRBJ1-1; size: NA; CDR3: CASSQGDRGMTEAFF; DNA: TGCGCCAGCAGCCAGGGGGACAGGGGGATGACTGAAGCTTTCTTT
D: NA; V: TRBV6-2/TRBV6-3; J: TRBJ2-1; size: NA; CDR3: CASSARLRLNNEQFF; DNA: TGTGCCAGCAGTGCGCGTCTAAGACTAAACAATGAGCAGTTCTTC
D: NA; V: TRBV11-2; J: TRBJ2-7; size: NA; CDR3: CASSFWVSPSYEQYF; DNA: TGTGCCAGCAGCTTTTGGGTCTCTCCCTCCTACGAGCAGTACTTC
D: TRBD2; V: TRBV4-1; J: TRBJ2-7; size: few; CDR3: CASSQLTSGAYEQYF; DNA: TGCGCCAGCAGCCAATTGACTAGCGGGGCCTACGAGCAGTACTTC
D: NA; V: TRBV12-3/TRBV12-4; J: TRBJ1-5; size: once; CDR3: CASSFGLTGQPQHF; DNA: TGTGCCAGCAGTTTCGGGCTAACGGGTCAGCCCCAGCATTTT
D: NA; V: TRBV12-3/TRBV12-4; J: TRBJ2-2; size: few; CDR3: CASSRLGTGELFF; DNA: TGTGCCAGCAGTCGACTGGGAACCGGGGAGTTGTTTTTT
D: NA; V: TRBV5-1; J: TRBJ2-1; size: NA; CDR3: CASSLEQWEYNEQFF; DNA: TGCGCCAGCAGCTTGGAACAGTGGGAGTACAATGAGCAGTTCTTC
D: NA; V: TRBV29-1; J: TRBJ2-7; size: NA; CDR3: CSGRTDWEQYF; DNA: TGCAGCGGCAGAACCGATTGGGAGCAGTACTTC
D: NA; V: TRBV6-6; J: TRBJ2-1; size: few; CDR3: CASSPGGAGGGQFF; DNA: TGTGCCAGCAGCCCCGGGGGGGCAGGGGGGGGGCAGTTCTTC
D: NA; V: TRBV30; J: TRBJ2-3; size: NA; CDR3: CAWSPRRGGTGTQYF; DNA: TGTGCCTGGAGCCCTAGGCGCGGGGGCACGGGTACGCAGTATTTT